This is a list of T cell receptor beta chains from one sample in a study of pediatric ulcerative colitis. Repertoires were generated with immunoSEQ multiplex PCR, while TCRdb's copy carries only in-frame clones and drops some. The sample lists 59,000 or so clones, around 80% seen once, with roughly 5.2% in the top ten. What was sequenced was blood. These receptors were obtained from a boy between 10 and 17 years old with moderate ulcerative colitis. CDR3s include the opening cysteine and the closing phenylalanine or tryptophan. D genes are given only for firm matches. Clone size is not always given. Where it is, it says once, few, many or a class for expanded clones.

TRBD1,.,TRBJ1-1,TRBV15,TGTGCCACCAGCAGAGGACAGGGGGAGGACACTGAAGCTTTCTTT,CATSRGQGEDTEAFF
TRBD2,.,TRBJ2-5,TRBV5-4,TGTGCCAGCAGCTTGATTGGCGGGAGGGCCGGGGAGACCCAGTACTTC,CASSLIGGRAGETQYF
.,few,TRBJ1-2,TRBV2,TGTGCCAACTCATCGGGGGACACCTCGTTATCTCGTCCCGGCGGCTACACCTTC,CANSSGDTSLSRPGGYTF
TRBD1,.,TRBJ1-3,TRBV6-5,TGTGCCAGCAGTGTGGACAGGGGCGGAAACACCATATATTTT,CASSVDRGGNTIYF
TRBD2,.,TRBJ2-7,TRBV11-2,TGTGCCAGCACTACGGGAGGGCCAACACCGACCTACGAGCAGTACTTC,CASTTGGPTPTYEQYF
TRBD2,.,TRBJ2-7,TRBV10-3,TGTGCCATCAGTGAGTCAACTAGCGGGAGGAAAACCTACGAGCAGTACTTC,CAISESTSGRKTYEQYF
TRBD2,.,TRBJ2-1,TRBV18,TGTGCCAGCTCACCACTGGCTAGCGGAGGGAACAATGAGCAGTTCTTC,CASSPLASGGNNEQFF
TRBD2,.,TRBJ2-1,TRBV15,TGTGCCACCAGCAGAGGGGGGATCCCTAGCGGGGTCTTTTGGGAGCAGTTCTTC,CATSRGGIPSGVFWEQFF
.,.,TRBJ1-6,TRBV25-1,TGTGCCAGCAGTGAATACGTGGGCTCACCCCTCCACTTT,CASSEYVGSPLHF
.,.,TRBJ2-4,TRBV4-1,TGCGCCAGCAGTTGGCAGGGGACGTCTCAGTACTTC,CASSWQGTSQYF
.,few,TRBJ1-2,TRBV6-5,TGTGCCAGCAGTTACTCCGGAAGACCTAACTATGGCTACACCTTC,CASSYSGRPNYGYTF
.,few,TRBJ1-1,TRBV19,TGTGCCAGTAGTACTTCCGTGAACACTGAAGCTTTCTTT,CASSTSVNTEAFF
.,.,TRBJ1-1,TRBV15,TGTGCCACCAGCGGCAACGGGAACACTGAAGCTTTCTTT,CATSGNGNTEAFF
.,few,TRBJ1-1,TRBV11-2,TGTGCCAGCAGCAGTACGGGGGGAGGGAACACTGAAGCTTTCTTT,CASSSTGGGNTEAFF
.,.,TRBJ2-7,TRBV9,TGTGCCAGCAGCTCGACCGGGACGCCACTCGAGCAGTACTTC,CASSSTGTPLEQYF
.,few,TRBJ1-5,TRBV7-8,TGTGCCAGCAGCTTAGGTTTAGGGGCTGGCAATCAGCCCCAGCATTTT,CASSLGLGAGNQPQHF
TRBD1,.,TRBJ1-2,TRBV6-4,TGTGCCAGCAATGCGGACAGGGGGCATGGCTACACCTTC,CASNADRGHGYTF
.,.,TRBJ1-6,TRBV2,TGTGCCAGCGGGGGGGAGTTTGTTGGCAGGCAACTTAGGAATTCACCCCTCCACTTT,CASGGEFVGRQLRNSPLHF
.,once,TRBJ1-5,TRBV5-3,TGTGCCAGAAGCTTGGAACGGTCCGGGTCACAGCCCCAGCATTTT,CARSLERSGSQPQHF
.,.,TRBJ1-6,TRBV2,TGTGCCAGCAGCGCTAAGGGACGGACCTCCTCCTATAATTCACCCCTCCACTTT,CASSAKGRTSSYNSPLHF
.,.,TRBJ2-6,TRBV5-1,TGCGCCAGCAGCTTGGCATCGGGACACTCTTTCAGAGGGCCCCTCTCTGGGGCCAACGTCCTGACTTTC,CASSLASGHSFRGPLSGANVLTF
TRBD1,.,TRBJ1-2,TRBV29-1,TGCAGCGTTGATGGACAGGTTGGGGGAAGTAGTGGCTACACCTTC,CSVDGQVGGSSGYTF
.,.,TRBJ2-7,TRBV4-1,TGCGCCAGCAGCCAAGAGCAGAGGACTTTCTACGAGCAGTACTTC,CASSQEQRTFYEQYF
TRBD1,.,TRBJ1-2,TRBV27,TGTGCCAGCACCGACAGGGGGAGAAGGGGCGGCTACACCTTC,CASTDRGRRGGYTF
.,.,TRBJ2-3,TRBV27,TGTGCCAGCAGTTTCTTGACAGTTCCGACAGATACGCAGTATTTT,CASSFLTVPTDTQYF
.,.,TRBJ2-1,TRBV28,TGTGCCAGCAGTTTATCTGACCCTTTGGATGAGCAGTTCTTC,CASSLSDPLDEQFF
TRBD2,.,TRBJ2-5,TRBV25-1,TGTGCCAGCAGTCTGCCGGGACTAGCGGTCCGCTACTTC,CASSLPGLAVRYF
.,.,TRBJ1-5,TRBV6-6,TGTGCCAGCAGTTACGGGGCAGTCAATCAGCCCCAGCATTTT,CASSYGAVNQPQHF
TRBD2,.,TRBJ2-7,TRBV25-1,TGTGCCAGCAGTGCAGACAGGCCACTAGCGGGGGACTACGAGCAGTACTTC,CASSADRPLAGDYEQYF
.,.,TRBJ1-2,TRBV25-1,TGTGCCAGCAGTGAAGGTTTTGCTAACTATGGCTACACCTTC,CASSEGFANYGYTF
.,.,TRBJ1-2,TRBV5-1,TGCGCCAGCAGTTTTACCTTACCGGGCCAGGGGTTATATGGCTACACCTTC,CASSFTLPGQGLYGYTF
.,.,TRBJ2-7,TRBV7-9,TGTGCCAGCAGCCAGCTACCAGGGTACGAGCAGTACTTC,CASSQLPGYEQYF
TRBD2,.,TRBJ2-1,TRBV4-2,TGTGCCAGCAGCCAGGGAGGGGTAACCGCCTACAATGAGCAGTTCTTC,CASSQGGVTAYNEQFF